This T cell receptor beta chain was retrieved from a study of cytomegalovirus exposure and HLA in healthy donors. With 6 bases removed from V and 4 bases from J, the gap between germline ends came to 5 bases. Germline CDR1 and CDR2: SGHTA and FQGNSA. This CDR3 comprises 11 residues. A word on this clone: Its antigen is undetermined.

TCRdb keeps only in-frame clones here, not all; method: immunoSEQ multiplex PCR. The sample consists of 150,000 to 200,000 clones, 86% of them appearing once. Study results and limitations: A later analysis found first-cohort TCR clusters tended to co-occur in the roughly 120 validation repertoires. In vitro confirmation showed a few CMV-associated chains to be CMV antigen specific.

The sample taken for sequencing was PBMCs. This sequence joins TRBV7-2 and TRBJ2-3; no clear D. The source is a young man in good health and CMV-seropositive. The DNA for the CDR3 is TGTGCCAGCAGAGGAGCAGATACGCAGTATTTT. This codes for CASRGADTQYF.